This TCR beta chain was profiled in a study of a mutant IDH1 vaccine in newly diagnosed glioma (dated by TCRdb to 2020 to 2022). In the study overall: Vaccination started 4-6 weeks after radiotherapy alone, or was given together with temozolomide cycles in the groups whose treatment included chemotherapy. Of the 25 to 40 patients who were treated, about 62% were male and around 38% were female, and the mean age was about 40 years. The week-35 safety follow-up was designated visit V12, and the week-47 end of study was designated visit V13. For exploratory analyses, longitudinal TCRB deep sequencing was carried out in roughly 25 treated patients wherever samples were available. Before enrollment, most patients had been given radiochemotherapy with temozolomide as standard therapy, while the rest had received either radiotherapy alone or temozolomide alone. Peripheral blood was drawn at six visits: V03 (baseline), V05, V07, V10, V12 and V13. General findings and caveats noted by the study authors: According to the authors, sample limitations meant that analyses of patient blood samples could not be reproduced. Immune responses induced by the vaccine were seen in around 93% of patients across multiple MHC alleles. Availability determined which PBMC samples were chosen for TCRB deep sequencing. No apparent relationship was observed between pseudoprogression and alterations in the top peripheral T cell clonotypes detected by TCRB sequencing.

The library was prepared using the immunoSEQ multiplex PCR assay. Rearranged TCR beta chain sequences were amplified with the hsTCRB Kit following the manufacturer's protocol. TCRB libraries were sequenced on an Illumina MiSeq. The source study handled its data this way. The kit vendor's proprietary platform handled demultiplexing, trimming and gene mapping. As stored in TCRdb, this immuneACCESS dataset retains in-frame rearrangements with V and J assigned. A fraction of the clones does not appear; measured against another copy, unresolved V genes explain less than half of the discrepancy, and the remainder lacks a known reason. V and J calls plus clone size are reproduced from that table; the DNA served to infer D and trimming. This sample gives about 60,000 clones in total; 81% of them show up just once. The ten biggest clones cover 5.4% of the sample. The time point label here, explained by the study, means: week 35, safety follow-up. Every vaccine dose consisted of 300 ug of a 20-mer mutant IDH1 peptide in Montanide, administered subcutaneously together with topical imiquimod. Patients received eight vaccinations in weeks 1, 3, 5, 7, 11, 15, 19 and 23, corresponding to visits V03 through V10. Newly diagnosed WHO grade 3 or 4 IDH1-mutant astrocytomas showing loss of nuclear ATRX were present in the donors. The samples were drawn from NOA16, a multicentre, single-arm, open-label phase I trial in Germany that tested a mutant IDH1 peptide vaccine in humans for the first time. The DNeasy Blood and Tissue Kit was used to extract genomic DNA from EDTA blood for TCRB sequencing.

Relative to germline, V is 4 bases shorter and J is 11 bases shorter, with 20 bases between their ends. Including the terminal cysteine and phenylalanine, the CDR3 comprises 14 residues. The read is trimmed to its CDR3 DNA, 42 bases read in frame from base 1. According to the germline V gene, CDR1 reads MNHEY and CDR2 reads SVGAGI. As for this clone: No antigen is known for it. Qualities for individual bases were not recorded, and no much larger clone is one base off.

Here the chain combines TRBV6-5 and TRBJ1-1; the D gene lacks a confident call. Specimen: PBMCs, collected from a glioma patient whose treatment included an IDH1 peptide vaccine. The sequence was collected from a man aged 40-49 years with glioma. The CDR3 protein sequence reads: CASSSILKPTEAFF. The DNA is TGTGCCAGCAGTTCCATTCTAAAACCGACGGAGGCTTTCTTT.